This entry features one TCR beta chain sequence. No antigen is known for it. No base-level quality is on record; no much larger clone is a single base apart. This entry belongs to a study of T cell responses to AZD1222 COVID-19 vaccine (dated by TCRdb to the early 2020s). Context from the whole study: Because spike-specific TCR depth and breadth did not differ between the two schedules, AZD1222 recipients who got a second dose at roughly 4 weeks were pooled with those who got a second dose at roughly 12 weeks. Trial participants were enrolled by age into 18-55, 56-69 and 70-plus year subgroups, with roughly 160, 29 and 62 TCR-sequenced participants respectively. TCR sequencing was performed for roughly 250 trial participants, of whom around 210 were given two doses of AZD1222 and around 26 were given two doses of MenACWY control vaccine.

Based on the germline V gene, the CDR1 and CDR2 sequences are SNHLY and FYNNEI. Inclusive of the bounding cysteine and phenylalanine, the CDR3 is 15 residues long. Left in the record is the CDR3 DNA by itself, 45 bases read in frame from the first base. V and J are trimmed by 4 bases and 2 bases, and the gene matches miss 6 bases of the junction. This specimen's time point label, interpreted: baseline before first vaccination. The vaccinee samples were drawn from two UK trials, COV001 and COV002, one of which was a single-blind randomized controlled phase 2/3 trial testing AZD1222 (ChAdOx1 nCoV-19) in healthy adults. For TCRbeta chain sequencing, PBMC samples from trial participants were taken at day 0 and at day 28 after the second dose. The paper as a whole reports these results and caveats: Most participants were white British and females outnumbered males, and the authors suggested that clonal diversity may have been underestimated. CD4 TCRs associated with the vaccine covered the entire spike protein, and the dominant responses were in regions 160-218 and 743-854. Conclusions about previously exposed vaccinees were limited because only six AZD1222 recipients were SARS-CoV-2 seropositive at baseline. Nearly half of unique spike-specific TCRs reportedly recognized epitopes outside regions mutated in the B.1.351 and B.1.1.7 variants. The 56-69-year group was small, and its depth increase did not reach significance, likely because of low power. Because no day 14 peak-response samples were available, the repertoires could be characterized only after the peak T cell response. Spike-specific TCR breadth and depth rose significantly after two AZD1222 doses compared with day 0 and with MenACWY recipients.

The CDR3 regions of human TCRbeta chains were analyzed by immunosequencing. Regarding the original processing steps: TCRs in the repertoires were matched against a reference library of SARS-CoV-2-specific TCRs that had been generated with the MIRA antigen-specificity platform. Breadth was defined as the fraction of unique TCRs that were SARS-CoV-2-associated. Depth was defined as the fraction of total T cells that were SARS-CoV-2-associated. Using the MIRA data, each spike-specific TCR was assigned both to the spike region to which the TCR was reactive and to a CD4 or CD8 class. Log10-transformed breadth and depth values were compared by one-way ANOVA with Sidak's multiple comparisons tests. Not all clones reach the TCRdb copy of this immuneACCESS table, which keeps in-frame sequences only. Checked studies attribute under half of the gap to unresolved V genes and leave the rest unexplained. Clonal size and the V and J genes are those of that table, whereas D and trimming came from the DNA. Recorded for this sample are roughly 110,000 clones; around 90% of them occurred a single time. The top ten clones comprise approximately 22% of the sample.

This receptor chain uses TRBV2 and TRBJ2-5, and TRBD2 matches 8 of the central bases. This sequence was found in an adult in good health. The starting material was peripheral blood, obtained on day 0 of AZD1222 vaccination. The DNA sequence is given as TGTGCCAGCAGTGTTTCGCGGGGGGAACAAGAGACCCAGTACTTC. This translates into CASSVSRGEQETQYF.